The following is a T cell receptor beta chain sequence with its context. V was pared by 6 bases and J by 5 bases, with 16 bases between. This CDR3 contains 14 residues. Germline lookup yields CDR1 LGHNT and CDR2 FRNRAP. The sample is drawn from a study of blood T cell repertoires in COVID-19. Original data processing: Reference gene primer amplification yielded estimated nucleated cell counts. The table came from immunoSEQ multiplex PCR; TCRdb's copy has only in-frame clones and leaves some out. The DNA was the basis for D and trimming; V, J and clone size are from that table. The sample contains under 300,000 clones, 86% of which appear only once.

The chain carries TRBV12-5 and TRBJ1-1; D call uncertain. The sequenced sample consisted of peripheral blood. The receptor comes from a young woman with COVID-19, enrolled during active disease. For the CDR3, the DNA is TGTGCTAGTGGGCCTCGGAGAGAACGGACTGAAGCTTTCTTT. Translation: CASGPRRERTEAFF.